This T cell receptor beta chain came from a study of blood T cells in healthy people across ages. General study results and limits: Underestimates were what the diversity estimates from one million T cells were considered to be. A strong correlation was found between TCR beta diversity and the percentage of naive T cells. Naive CD4+ cells and diversity were both higher in long-lived donors than in aged donors.

The V gene lost 6 bases and the J gene lost 5 bases, with 17 bases spanning the gap. The CDR3 totals 14 residues. CDR1 and CDR2 (germline): MNHNY, SVGAGI (reference sequence). Comments on this clonotype: Its antigen is undetermined.

For the second PCR, which ran for roughly 7 to 11 cycles, a sample-barcoded 5' primer and a J-beta primer mix were used. TCRdb passed the 5' RACE reads through MiXCR, listing each CDR3 protein once. This sample carries 850,000 to 1,000,000 distinct CDR3 sequences, roughly 51% of them seen once, and the ten largest clones take over 20%. This receptor was obtained from a woman aged 60-70 years in good health. The sequencing sample was made of blood. V usage is TRBV6-6 and J usage is TRBJ2-7; D unresolved. The CDR3 region is CASSRHAPSDEQYF. The CDR3 DNA is TGTGCCAGCAGCAGACATGCCCCCAGCGACGAGCAGTACTTC.